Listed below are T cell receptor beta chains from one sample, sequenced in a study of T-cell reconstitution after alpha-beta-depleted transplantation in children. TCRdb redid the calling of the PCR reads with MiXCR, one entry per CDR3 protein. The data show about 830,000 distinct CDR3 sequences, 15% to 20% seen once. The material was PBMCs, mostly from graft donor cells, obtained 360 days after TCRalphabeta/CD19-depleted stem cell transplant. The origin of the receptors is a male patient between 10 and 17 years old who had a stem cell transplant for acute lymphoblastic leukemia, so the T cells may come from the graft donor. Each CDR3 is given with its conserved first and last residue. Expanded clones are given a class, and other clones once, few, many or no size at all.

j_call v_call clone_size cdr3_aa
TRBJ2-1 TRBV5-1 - CASSHPDNEQFF
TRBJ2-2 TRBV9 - CASSGRQGPGELFF
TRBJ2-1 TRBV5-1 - CASSLDSLASGSGNEQFF
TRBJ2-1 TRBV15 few CATSTVKTGLFLTDEQFF
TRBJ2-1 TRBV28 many CASSPSPPSLAEQNNEQFF
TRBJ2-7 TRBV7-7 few CASSLGPAPLPYEQYF
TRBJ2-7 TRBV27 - CASNLAGGSSYEQYF
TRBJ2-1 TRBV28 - CASADTSGLVPYNEQFF
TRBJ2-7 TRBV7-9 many CASSLQQSYEQYF
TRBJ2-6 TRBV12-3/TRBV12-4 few CASSTRRGGTGGAGANVLTF
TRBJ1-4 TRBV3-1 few CASSPAGDGEKLFF
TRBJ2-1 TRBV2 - CASSERRALGNEQFF
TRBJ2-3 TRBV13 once CASSLGPLASWDTQYF
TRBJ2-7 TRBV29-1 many CSVEDQGRVEQYF
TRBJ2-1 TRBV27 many CASSVRGGGDEQFF
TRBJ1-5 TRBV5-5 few CASSSLDGGNQPQHF
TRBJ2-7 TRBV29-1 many CSVDPGQGYEQYF
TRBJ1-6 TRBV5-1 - CASSQGGINSPLHF
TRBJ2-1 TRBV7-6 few CASSGTSGSFGNEQFF
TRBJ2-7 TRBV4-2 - CASSQDSGGGDPYEQYF
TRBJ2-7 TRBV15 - CATRVTGGVYEQYF
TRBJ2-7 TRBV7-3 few CASSLRGGICYEQYF
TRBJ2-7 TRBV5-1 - CASSLYGGHEQYF
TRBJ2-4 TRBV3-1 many CASSPPGPNIQYF
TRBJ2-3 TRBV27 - CASSSGISTDTQYF
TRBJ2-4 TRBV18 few CASSPLPSGAKNIQYF
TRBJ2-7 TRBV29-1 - CSVEGAGGYEQYF
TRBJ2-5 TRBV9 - CASSAQGFGETQYF
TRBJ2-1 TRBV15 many CATSRELELAGTNEQFF
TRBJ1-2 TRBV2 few CASRKSLYGYTF
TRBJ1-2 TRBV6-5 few CASSYSTRQGGNYGYTF
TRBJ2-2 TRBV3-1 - CASSLQASGRAGSGELFF
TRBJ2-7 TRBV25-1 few CASSEWRGQPYEQYF
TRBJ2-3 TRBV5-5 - CASTTAGGTDTQYF
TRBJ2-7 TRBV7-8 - CASSLVDGKLYEQYF
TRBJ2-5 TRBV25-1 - CASKAGPETQYF
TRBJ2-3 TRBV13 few CASSQWGAGGPNTQYF
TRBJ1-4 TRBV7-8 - CASSLERVPTNEKLFF
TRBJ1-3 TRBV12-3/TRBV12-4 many CASSSGNGGNTIYF
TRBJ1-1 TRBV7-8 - CASSFVQTTEAFF
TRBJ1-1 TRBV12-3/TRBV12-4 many CASSFWGWTEAFF
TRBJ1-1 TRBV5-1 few CASSSSGEGGNTEAFF
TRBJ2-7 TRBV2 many CASSGQGAYEQYF
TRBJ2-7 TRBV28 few CASSTIRDEQYF
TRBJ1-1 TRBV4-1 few CASSQVLAGAPEAFF
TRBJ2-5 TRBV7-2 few CASSPRALAGGRETQYF
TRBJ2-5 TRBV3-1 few CATRVGQETQYF
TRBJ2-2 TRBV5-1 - CASSSTVGATGELFF
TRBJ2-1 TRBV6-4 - CASSDTSLAGAVNEQFF
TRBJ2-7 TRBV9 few CASSAVGSGSYEQYF